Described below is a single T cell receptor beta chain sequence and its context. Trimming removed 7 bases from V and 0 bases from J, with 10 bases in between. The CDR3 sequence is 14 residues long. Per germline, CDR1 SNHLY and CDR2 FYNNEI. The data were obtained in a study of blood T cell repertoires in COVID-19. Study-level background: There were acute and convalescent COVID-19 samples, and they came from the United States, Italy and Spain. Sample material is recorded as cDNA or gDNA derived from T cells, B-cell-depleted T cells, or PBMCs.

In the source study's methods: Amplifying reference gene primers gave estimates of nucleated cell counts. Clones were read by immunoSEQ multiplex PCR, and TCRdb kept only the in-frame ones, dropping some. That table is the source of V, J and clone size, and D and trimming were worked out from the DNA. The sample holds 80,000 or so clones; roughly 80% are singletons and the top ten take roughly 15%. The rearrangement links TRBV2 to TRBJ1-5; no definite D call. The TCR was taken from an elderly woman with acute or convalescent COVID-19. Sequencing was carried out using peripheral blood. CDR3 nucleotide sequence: TGTGCCAGCAAACGAGAATATAGCAATCAGCCCCAGCATTTT. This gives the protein CASKREYSNQPQHF.